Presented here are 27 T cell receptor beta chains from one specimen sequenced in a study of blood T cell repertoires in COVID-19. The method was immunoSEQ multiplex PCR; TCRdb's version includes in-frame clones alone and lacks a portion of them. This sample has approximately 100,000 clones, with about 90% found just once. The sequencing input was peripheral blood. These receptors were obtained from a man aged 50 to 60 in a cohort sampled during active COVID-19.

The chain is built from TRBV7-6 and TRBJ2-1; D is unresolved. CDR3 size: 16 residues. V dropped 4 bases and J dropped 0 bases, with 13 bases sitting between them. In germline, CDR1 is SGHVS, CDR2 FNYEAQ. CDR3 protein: CASSYRLQSSYNEQFF. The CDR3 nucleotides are TGTGCCAGCAGCTACCGACTCCAGAGCTCCTACAATGAGCAGTTCTTC.

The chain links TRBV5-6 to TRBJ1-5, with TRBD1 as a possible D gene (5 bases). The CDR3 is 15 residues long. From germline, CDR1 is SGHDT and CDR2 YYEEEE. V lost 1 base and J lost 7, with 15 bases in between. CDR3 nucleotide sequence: TGTGCCAGCAGCTTGTCCAGGGTGGGTCGGCAGCCCCAGCATTTT. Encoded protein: CASSLSRVGRQPQHF.

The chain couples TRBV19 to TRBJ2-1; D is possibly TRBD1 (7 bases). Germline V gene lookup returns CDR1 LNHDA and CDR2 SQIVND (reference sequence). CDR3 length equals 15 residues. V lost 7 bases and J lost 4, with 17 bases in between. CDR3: CASTAPGGLYNEQFF. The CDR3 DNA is TGTGCCAGTACCGCCCCAGGGGGACTTTACAATGAGCAGTTCTTC.

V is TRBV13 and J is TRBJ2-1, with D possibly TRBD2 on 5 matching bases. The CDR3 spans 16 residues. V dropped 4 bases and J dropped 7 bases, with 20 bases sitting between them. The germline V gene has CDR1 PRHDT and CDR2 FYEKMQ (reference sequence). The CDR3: CASSSGAGQSWNEQFF. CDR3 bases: TGTGCCAGCAGCTCCGGTGCGGGCCAGTCTTGGAATGAGCAGTTCTTC.

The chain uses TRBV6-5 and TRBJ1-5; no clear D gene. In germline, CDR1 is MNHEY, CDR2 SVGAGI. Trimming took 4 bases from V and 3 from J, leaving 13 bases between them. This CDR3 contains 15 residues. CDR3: CASSWAGPSNQPQHF. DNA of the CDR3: TGTGCCAGCAGTTGGGCAGGCCCATCCAATCAGCCCCAGCATTTT.

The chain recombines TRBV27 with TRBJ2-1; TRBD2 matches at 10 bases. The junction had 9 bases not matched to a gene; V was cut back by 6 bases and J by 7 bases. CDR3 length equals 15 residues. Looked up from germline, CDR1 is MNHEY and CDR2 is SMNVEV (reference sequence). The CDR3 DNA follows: TGTGCCAGCAGGCAGGCCCTAGCGGGGGCGAATGAGCAGTTCTTC. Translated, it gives CASRQALAGANEQFF.

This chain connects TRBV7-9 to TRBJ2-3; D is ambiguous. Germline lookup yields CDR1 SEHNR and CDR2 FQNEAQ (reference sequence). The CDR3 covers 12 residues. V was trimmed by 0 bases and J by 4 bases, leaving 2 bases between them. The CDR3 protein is CASSLASDTQYF. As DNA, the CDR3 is TGTGCCAGCAGCTTAGCCTCAGATACGCAGTATTTT.

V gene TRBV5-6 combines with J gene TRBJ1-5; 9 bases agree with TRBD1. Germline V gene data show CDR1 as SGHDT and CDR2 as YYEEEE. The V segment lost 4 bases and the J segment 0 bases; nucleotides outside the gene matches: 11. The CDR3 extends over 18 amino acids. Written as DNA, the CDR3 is TGTGCCAGCAGCAGGACAGGACAGGGGATTAATAGCAATCAGCCCCAGCATTTT. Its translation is CASSRTGQGINSNQPQHF.

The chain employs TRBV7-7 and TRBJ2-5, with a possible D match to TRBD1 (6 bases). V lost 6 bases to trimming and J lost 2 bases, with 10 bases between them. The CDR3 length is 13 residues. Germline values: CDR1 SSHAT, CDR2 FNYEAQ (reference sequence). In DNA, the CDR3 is TGTGCCAGCAGGCCTACAGGGCAAGAGACCCAGTACTTC. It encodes CASRPTGQETQYF.

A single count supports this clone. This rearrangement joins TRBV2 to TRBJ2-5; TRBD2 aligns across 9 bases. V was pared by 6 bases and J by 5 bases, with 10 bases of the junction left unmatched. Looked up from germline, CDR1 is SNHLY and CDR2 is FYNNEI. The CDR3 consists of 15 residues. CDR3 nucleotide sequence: TGTGCCAGCAGGGGAGGGACTAGCAGTTTGGAGACCCAGTACTTC. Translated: CASRGGTSSLETQYF.

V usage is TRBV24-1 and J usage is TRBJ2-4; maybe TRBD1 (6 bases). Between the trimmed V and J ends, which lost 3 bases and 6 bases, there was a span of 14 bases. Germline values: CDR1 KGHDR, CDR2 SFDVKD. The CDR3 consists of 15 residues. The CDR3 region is CATSDPGQSGNIQYF. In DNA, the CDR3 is TGTGCCACCAGTGATCCAGGACAGTCAGGAAACATTCAGTACTTC.

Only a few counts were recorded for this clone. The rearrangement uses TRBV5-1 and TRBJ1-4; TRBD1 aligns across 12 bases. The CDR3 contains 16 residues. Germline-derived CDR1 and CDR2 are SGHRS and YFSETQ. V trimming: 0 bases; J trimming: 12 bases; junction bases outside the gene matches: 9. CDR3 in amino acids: CASSLARIGTGGELFF. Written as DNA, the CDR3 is TGCGCCAGCAGCTTGGCCCGAATCGGGACAGGGGGCGAACTGTTTTTT.

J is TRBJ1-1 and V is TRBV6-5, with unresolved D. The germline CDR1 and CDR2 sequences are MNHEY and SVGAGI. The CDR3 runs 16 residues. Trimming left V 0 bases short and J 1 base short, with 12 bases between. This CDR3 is CASSYSKSSKNTEAFF. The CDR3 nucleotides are TGTGCCAGCAGTTACTCGAAGTCTTCTAAGAACACTGAAGCTTTCTTT.

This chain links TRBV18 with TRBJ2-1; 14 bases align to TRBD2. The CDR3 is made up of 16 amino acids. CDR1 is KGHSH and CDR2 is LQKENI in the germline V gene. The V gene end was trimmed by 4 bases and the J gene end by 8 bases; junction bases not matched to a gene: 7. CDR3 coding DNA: TGTGCCAGCTCACTAGGACTAGCGGGGGGCGGCGATGAGCAGTTCTTC. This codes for CASSLGLAGGGDEQFF.

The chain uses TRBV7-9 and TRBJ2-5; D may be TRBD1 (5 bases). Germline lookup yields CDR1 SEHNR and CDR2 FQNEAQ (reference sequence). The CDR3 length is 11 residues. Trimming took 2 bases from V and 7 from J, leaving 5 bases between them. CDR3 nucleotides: TGTGCCAGCAGCTTAACAGGGACCCAGTACTTC. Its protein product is CASSLTGTQYF.

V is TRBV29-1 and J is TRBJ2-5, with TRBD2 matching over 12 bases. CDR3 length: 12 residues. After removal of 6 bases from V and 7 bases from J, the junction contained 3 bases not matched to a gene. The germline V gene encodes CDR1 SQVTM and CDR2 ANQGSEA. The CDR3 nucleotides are TGCAGCGTGTCTAGCGGGGGGGGGACCCAGTACTTC. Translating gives CSVSSGGGTQYF.

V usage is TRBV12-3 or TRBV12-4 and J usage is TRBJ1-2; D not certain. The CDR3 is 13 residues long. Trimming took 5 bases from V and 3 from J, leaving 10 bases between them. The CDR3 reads CASSARPDYGYTF. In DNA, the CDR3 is TGTGCCAGCAGTGCCAGGCCTGACTATGGCTACACCTTC.

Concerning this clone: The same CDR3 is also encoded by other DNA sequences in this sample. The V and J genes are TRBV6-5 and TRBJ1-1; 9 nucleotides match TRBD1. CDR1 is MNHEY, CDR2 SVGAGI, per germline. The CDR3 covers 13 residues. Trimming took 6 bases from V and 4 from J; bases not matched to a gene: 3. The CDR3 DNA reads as TGTGCCAGCAGACAGGGGGCCGGCACTGAAGCTTTCTTT. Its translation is CASRQGAGTEAFF.

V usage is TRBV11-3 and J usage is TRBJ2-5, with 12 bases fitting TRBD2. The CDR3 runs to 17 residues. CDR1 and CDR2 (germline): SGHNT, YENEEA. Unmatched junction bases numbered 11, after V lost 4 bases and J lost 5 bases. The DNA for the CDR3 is TGTGCCAGCAGCTCACAAGGACTAGCGGGGCGAGGGGAGACCCAGTACTTC. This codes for CASSSQGLAGRGETQYF. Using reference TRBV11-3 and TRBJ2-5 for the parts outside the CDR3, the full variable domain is EAGVVQSPRYKIIEKKQPVAFWCNPISGHNTLYWYLQNLGQGPELLIRYENEEAVDDSQLPKDRFSAERLKGVDSTLKIQPAELGDSAVYLCASSSQGLAGRGETQYFGPGTRLLVL.

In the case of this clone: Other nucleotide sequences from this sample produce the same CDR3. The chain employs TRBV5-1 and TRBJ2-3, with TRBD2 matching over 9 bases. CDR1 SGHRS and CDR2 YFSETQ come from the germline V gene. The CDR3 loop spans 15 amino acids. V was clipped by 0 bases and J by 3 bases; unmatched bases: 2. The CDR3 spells CASSLGAGGTDTQYF. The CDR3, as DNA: TGCGCCAGCAGCTTGGGAGCGGGGGGTACAGATACGCAGTATTTT.

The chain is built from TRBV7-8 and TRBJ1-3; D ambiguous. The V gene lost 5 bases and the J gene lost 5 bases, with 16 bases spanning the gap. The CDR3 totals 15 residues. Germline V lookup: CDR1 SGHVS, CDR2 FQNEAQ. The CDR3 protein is CASSLEGNYRNTIYF. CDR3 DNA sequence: TGTGCCAGCAGCCTGGAGGGAAATTATCGAAACACCATATATTTT. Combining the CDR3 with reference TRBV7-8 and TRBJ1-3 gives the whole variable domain GAGVSQSPRYKVAKRGQDVALRCDPISGHVSLFWYQQALGQGPEFLTYFQNEAQLDKSGLPSDRFFAERPEGSVSTLKIQRTQQEDSAVYLCASSLEGNYRNTIYFGEGSWLTVV.

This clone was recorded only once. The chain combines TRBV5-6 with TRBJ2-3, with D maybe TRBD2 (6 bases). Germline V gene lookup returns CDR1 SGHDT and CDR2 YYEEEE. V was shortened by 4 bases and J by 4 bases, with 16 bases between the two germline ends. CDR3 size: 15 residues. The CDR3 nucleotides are TGTGCCAGCAGCGGCGGGGTGGGGTGGGCAGATACGCAGTATTTT. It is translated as CASSGGVGWADTQYF.

In DNA form, the CDR3 reads TGTGCCAGCAGTCCGTCCGGGACAGGGTACTACGAGCAGTACTTC. It codes for CASSPSGTGYYEQYF. V is TRBV27 and J is TRBJ2-7, with 9 bases fitting TRBD1. Trimming removed 5 bases from V and 3 bases from J; junction bases left unmatched: 8. This CDR3 has 15 residues. Germline CDR1 reads MNHEY; CDR2 reads SMNVEV (reference sequence).

CDR3 nucleotide sequence: TGCGCCAGCAGCACAGGGGACAGAAACACCGGGGAGCTGTTTTTT. Encoded protein: CASSTGDRNTGELFF. The chain combines TRBV5-1 with TRBJ2-2; 7 bases line up with TRBD1. V gave up 4 bases and J gave up 2 bases; unmatched junction bases: 5. The germline CDR1 and CDR2 sequences are SGHRS and YFSETQ. This CDR3 contains 15 residues.

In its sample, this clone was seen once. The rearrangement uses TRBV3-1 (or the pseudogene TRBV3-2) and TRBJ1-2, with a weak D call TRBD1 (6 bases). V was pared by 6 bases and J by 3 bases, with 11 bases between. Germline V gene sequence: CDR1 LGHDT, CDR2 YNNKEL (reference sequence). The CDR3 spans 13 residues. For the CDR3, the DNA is TGTGCCAGCAGAAAAACAGGGTACTATGGCTACACCTTC. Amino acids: CASRKTGYYGYTF.

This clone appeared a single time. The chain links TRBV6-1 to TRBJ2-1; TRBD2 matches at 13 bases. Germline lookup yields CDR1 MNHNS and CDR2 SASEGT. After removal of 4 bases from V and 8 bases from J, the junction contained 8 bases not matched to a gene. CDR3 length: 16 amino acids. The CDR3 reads CASSATSGGGSDEQFF. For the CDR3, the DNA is TGTGCCAGCAGTGCAACTAGCGGGGGGGGTTCGGATGAGCAGTTCTTC.

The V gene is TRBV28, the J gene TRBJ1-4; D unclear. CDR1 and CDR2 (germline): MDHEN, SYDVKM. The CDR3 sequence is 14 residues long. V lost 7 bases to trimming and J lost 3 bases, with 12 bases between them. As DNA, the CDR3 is TGTGCCAGCACCAAACAGAGACCTAATGAAAAACTGTTTTTT. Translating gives CASTKQRPNEKLFF.